These 28 T cell receptor beta chains were sequenced from one sample in a study of Graves' ophthalmopathy and Graves' hyperthyroidism. Amplification from RNA transcripts yielded the TCR beta CDR3 regions. An initial RT-PCR round employing HTBI primers preceded a second-round multiplex PCR. TCRdb reanalysed the multiplex PCR reads using MiXCR and keeps one entry per CDR3 protein. The sample shows 350,000 to 400,000 distinct CDR3 sequences, about a sixth of them seen only once. The sequencing sample was made of peripheral blood. The receptors originated from a woman aged 18-29 years with Graves' ophthalmopathy.

This clonotype appeared many times. The chain is built from TRBV28 and TRBJ1-1; 10 bases fit TRBD1. CDR3 size: 16 residues. Germline V gives CDR1 MDHEN, CDR2 SYDVKM. Trimming took 5 bases from V and 6 from J; bases not matched to a gene: 12. CDR3 amino acids: CASSPPTGGGTPEAFF. CDR3 sequence (DNA): TGTGCCAGCAGTCCCCCGACAGGGGGCGGAACCCCTGAAGCTTTCTTT.

This clonotype occurred many times. The chain employs TRBV6-4 and TRBJ2-7; 7 bases map to TRBD1. The CDR3 totals 17 residues. Germline lookup yields CDR1 MRHNA and CDR2 SNTAGT. The ends lost 6 bases at V and 0 bases at J; junction bases unmatched: 14. The CDR3 region is CASRSGERTGRSYEQYF. In DNA, the CDR3 is TGTGCCAGCAGATCCGGGGAGAGGACAGGTCGCTCCTACGAGCAGTACTTC.

This clonotype has a count of ten or more. This chain joins TRBV12-3 or TRBV12-4 and TRBJ2-7; D may be TRBD1 or TRBD2 (5 bases each). The CDR3 spans 13 residues. V was pared by 4 bases and J by 3 bases, with 10 bases between. CDR3 in DNA: TGTGCCAGCAGTTCCGGGGACCTCTACGAGCAGTACTTC. Translating it yields CASSSGDLYEQYF.

The sample holds many counts of this clonotype. The chain recombines TRBV20-1 with TRBJ2-7; 7 bases map to TRBD2. Germline assignment: CDR1 DFQATT and CDR2 SNEGSKA (reference sequence). The CDR3 consists of 14 residues. The V segment lost 0 bases and the J segment 1 base; nucleotides outside the gene matches: 3. CDR3 loop: CSARESGDSYEQYF. In DNA form, the CDR3 reads TGCAGTGCTAGAGAGAGCGGGGATTCCTACGAGCAGTACTTC.

Many counts were recorded for this clonotype. This chain joins TRBV10-3 and TRBJ2-3, with 7 bases matching TRBD1. There are 15 residues in the CDR3. V dropped 10 bases and J dropped 4; count of bases not matched to a gene: 14. CDR1 and CDR2 from the germline V gene are ENHRY and SYGVKD. In DNA form, the CDR3 reads TGTGCCACCACTCGAAACCCAGGGGGATCAGATACGCAGTATTTT. Its protein is CATTRNPGGSDTQYF.

This clonotype was counted ten times or more. The J gene is TRBJ1-5, the V gene TRBV20-1; maybe TRBD1 (5 bases). Trimming removed 6 bases from V and 0 bases from J, with 12 bases in between. The CDR3 is made up of 14 amino acids. CDR1 DFQATT and CDR2 SNEGSKA come from the germline V gene (reference sequence). The CDR3 reads CSASVGVSNQPQHF. For the CDR3, the DNA is TGCAGTGCGTCGGTAGGGGTTAGCAATCAGCCCCAGCATTTT.

Ten or more counts support this clonotype. The chain combines TRBV20-1 with TRBJ1-5; 7 bases match TRBD1. The CDR3 sequence is 14 residues long. Per the germline V gene, CDR1 is DFQATT and CDR2 is SNEGSKA (reference sequence). J lost 2 bases, V lost 5 bases, and 6 bases had no gene match. In DNA, the CDR3 is TGCAGTGCTTACCCGACAGGGCGCAATCAGCCCCAGCATTTT. Translating it yields CSAYPTGRNQPQHF.

This clonotype was seen ten or more times. This rearrangement joins TRBV20-1 to TRBJ2-2; no clear D gene. Trimming cost V 5 bases and J 1 base, with 17 bases left between them. The CDR3 totals 16 residues. Germline V gene lookup returns CDR1 DFQATT and CDR2 SNEGSKA (reference sequence). The CDR3, as DNA: TGCAGTGCTCAACATATGCTTAGACAGAACACCGGGGAGCTGTTTTTT. This sequence encodes CSAQHMLRQNTGELFF.

This clonotype was seen at least ten times. The chain combines TRBV6-2 or TRBV6-3 with TRBJ2-6; TRBD1 matches 8 bases. Germline loops: CDR1 MNHEY, CDR2 SVGEGT. Trimming cost V 11 bases and J 2 bases; bases outside gene matches: 5. This CDR3 comprises 14 residues. The CDR3 here is CAGSRGPGANVLTF. The CDR3, as DNA: TGTGCCGGGTCCAGGGGGCCTGGGGCCAACGTCCTGACTTTC.

This clonotype was recorded many times. The chain is built from TRBV28 and TRBJ1-3; no clear D. The CDR3 totals 15 residues. The germline gives CDR1 MDHEN, CDR2 SYDVKM. V gave up 6 bases and J gave up 0 bases, with 12 bases separating them. CDR3 amino acids: CASRYRESSGNTIYF. CDR3 nucleotide sequence: TGTGCCAGCAGGTACCGGGAGAGCTCTGGAAACACCATATATTTT.

This clonotype occurred many times. The rearrangement joins TRBV19 to TRBJ1-5, with 7 bases identical to TRBD1. This CDR3 region has 14 residues. With V trimmed by 4 bases and J by 4 bases, 4 bases remained unmatched. Germline-derived CDR1 and CDR2 are LNHDA and SQIVND (reference sequence). In DNA, the CDR3 is TGTGCCAGTAGTAGAAGACAGGGAAATCAGCCCCAGCATTTT. Its translation: CASSRRQGNQPQHF.

The rearrangement links TRBV12-3 or TRBV12-4 to TRBJ1-1; D uncertain. This CDR3 contains 14 residues. Trimming cost V 1 base and J 7 bases, with 13 bases left between them. The CDR3 DNA reads TGTGCCAGCAGTTTAGGCACCGAGCTACTTGAAGCTTTCTTT. Protein: CASSLGTELLEAFF.

Here the CDR3 DNA reads TGTGCCAGCAGTGTCACGACAGGGCGATACGAGCAGTACTTC. It is translated as CASSVTTGRYEQYF. The chain is built from TRBV6-1 and TRBJ2-7; 7 bases are a match to TRBD1. The CDR3 consists of 14 residues. Germline CDR1 reads MNHNS; CDR2 reads SASEGT. The junction had 7 bases not matched to a gene; V was cut back by 4 bases and J by 4 bases.

This clonotype was counted at least ten times. V is TRBV28 and J is TRBJ1-6, with TRBD1 matching 9 bases. From germline, CDR1 is MDHEN and CDR2 SYDVKM. The CDR3 has 20 amino acids. Trimming cost V 6 bases and J 7 bases; bases outside gene matches: 22. The CDR3 DNA is TGTGCCAGCAGCTACCACTCCGGGACAGGGATGCGTCGGGGGAATTCACCCCTCCACTTT. Its protein is CASSYHSGTGMRRGNSPLHF.

The sample holds many counts of this clonotype. The CDR3: CASIPSGGHEQYF. The CDR3 DNA sequence: TGTGCCAGCATCCCAAGTGGGGGACACGAGCAGTACTTC. The chain uses TRBV6-5 and TRBJ2-7; possibly TRBD1 or TRBD2 for D (5 bases each). The CDR3 runs 13 residues. V was shortened by 7 bases and J by 5 bases, with 15 bases between the two germline ends. Looked up from germline, CDR1 is MNHEY and CDR2 is SVGAGI.

This clonotype was seen ten or more times. The chain joins TRBV11-1 to TRBJ1-6, with a weak D call TRBD1 (5 bases). The CDR3 sequence is 14 residues long. From germline, CDR1 is SGHAT and CDR2 FQDESV (reference sequence). V gave up 2 bases and J gave up 10 bases, with 12 bases separating them. The CDR3 loop reads CASSLRGGDSPLHF. Here the CDR3 DNA reads TGTGCCAGCAGCTTACGGGGGGGAGACTCACCCCTCCACTTT.

V and J are TRBV15 and TRBJ2-1, with 7 positions matching TRBD2. CDR3 length: 15 residues. Germline loops: CDR1 LNHNV, CDR2 YYDKDF (reference sequence). Trimming at V came to 5 bases and at J to 5 bases, leaving 9 bases not matched to a gene. This chain's CDR3 is CATSRRVGRDNEQFF. CDR3 in DNA: TGTGCCACCAGCCGGAGGGTTGGGAGGGACAATGAGCAGTTCTTC.

This clonotype has at least ten counts. The chain links TRBV6-1 to TRBJ2-2, with TRBD2 matching 10 bases. CDR1 is MNHNS, CDR2 SASEGT, per germline. CDR3 length: 19 amino acids. The V and J ends lost 3 bases and 4 bases, in that order; junction bases with no gene match: 14. In DNA form, the CDR3 reads TGTGCCAGCAGTGAGGAACTAGCGGGACCTATTCTGAGCACCGGGGAGCTGTTTTTT. As protein: CASSEELAGPILSTGELFF.

The sample holds many counts of this clonotype. The chain uses TRBV6-1 and TRBJ1-1; the D gene is possibly TRBD1 (6 bases). The length of the CDR3 is 13 residues. The V end was cut by 5 bases, the J end by 10 bases, with 17 bases between. Germline V lookup: CDR1 MNHNS, CDR2 SASEGT. In DNA form, the CDR3 reads TGTGCCAGCAGTCTAGGACAGAGGGTTGGAGCTTTCTTT. Translating gives CASSLGQRVGAFF.

This clonotype appeared many times. The rearrangement joins TRBV12-3 or TRBV12-4 to TRBJ1-1; 7 positions match TRBD1. With V trimmed by 6 bases and J by 1 base, 2 bases remained unmatched. The length of the CDR3 is 13 residues. The DNA for the CDR3 is TGTGCCAGCAGACGACAGGGGAACACTGAAGCTTTCTTT. It specifies CASRRQGNTEAFF.

The table lists this clonotype with many counts. The gene calls are TRBV7-6 and TRBJ2-2; 14 positions agree with TRBD2. Trimming took 4 bases from V and 4 from J; bases not matched to a gene: 2. Germline-derived CDR1 and CDR2 are SGHVS and FNYEAQ. This CDR3 region has 16 residues. This CDR3 is CASSWGLAGATGELFF. CDR3 coding DNA: TGTGCCAGCAGCTGGGGACTAGCGGGAGCCACCGGGGAGCTGTTTTTT.

This clonotype was recorded many times. The chain has TRBV11-2 and TRBJ2-6; tentatively, D is TRBD2 (6 bases). V was shortened by 5 bases and J by 0 bases, with 11 bases between the two germline ends. CDR1 SGHAT and CDR2 FQNNGV come from the germline V gene. The CDR3 spans 16 residues. The CDR3 sequence is CASSSYGGSGANVLTF. The CDR3 DNA follows: TGTGCCAGCAGCAGTTACGGGGGCTCTGGGGCCAACGTCCTGACTTTC.

This clonotype was counted ten times or more. This chain joins TRBV3-1 and TRBJ2-5; 9 bases fit TRBD1. V shed 7 bases, J shed 0 bases, and the junction held 15 bases outside the gene matches. This CDR3 is built from 18 residues. Germline V CDR1 and CDR2: LGHDT, YNNKEL (reference sequence). CDR3: CASTRDRARTGYQETQYF. Written as DNA, the CDR3 is TGTGCCAGCACCAGGGACAGGGCCAGGACGGGCTACCAAGAGACCCAGTACTTC.

This clonotype occurred many times. The V call is TRBV28, the J call TRBJ2-5, with D perhaps matching TRBD1 or TRBD2 (5 bases each). Trimming shortened V by 2 bases and J by 1 base, and 8 bases separated the two germline ends. Germline V gene lookup returns CDR1 MDHEN and CDR2 SYDVKM. There are 14 residues in the CDR3. Here the CDR3 reads CASSLGDLQETQYF. For the CDR3, the DNA is TGTGCCAGCAGTTTAGGGGACCTCCAAGAGACCCAGTACTTC.

This clonotype was recorded a few times. The chain employs TRBV28 and TRBJ2-2; 8 bases line up with TRBD1. The CDR3 spans 17 residues. Germline V lookup: CDR1 MDHEN, CDR2 SYDVKM. The V and J ends lost 6 bases and 0 bases, in that order; junction bases with no gene match: 9. DNA for the CDR3: TGTGCCAGCAGCTCGGACAGGGCCGAATCGAACACCGGGGAGCTGTTTTTT. Translated, it gives CASSSDRAESNTGELFF.

CDR3 sequence (DNA): TGTGCCAGCAGTTTATCGTGGCAGGGTCCCTACGAGCAGTACTTC. This codes for CASSLSWQGPYEQYF. The chain carries TRBV27 and TRBJ2-7; TRBD1 is a possible D gene (5 bases). The CDR3 is made up of 15 amino acids. The germline CDR1 and CDR2 sequences are MNHEY and SMNVEV (reference sequence). V was cut by 0 bases and J by 2 bases, with 11 bases left in between.

In its sample, this clonotype was seen many times. The genes are TRBV4-2 and TRBJ1-5, with 7 nucleotides matching TRBD1. The CDR3 has 15 residues. Trimming removed 2 bases from V and 6 bases from J; junction bases left unmatched: 7. Germline V gene data show CDR1 as LGHNA and CDR2 as YNFKEQ. The chain's CDR3 is CASSQTQGVGQPQHF. The CDR3 DNA reads TGTGCCAGCAGCCAAACCCAGGGGGTTGGTCAGCCCCAGCATTTT.

This clonotype was seen at least ten times. The chain uses TRBV15 and TRBJ2-2, with D unresolved. Looked up from germline, CDR1 is LNHNV and CDR2 is YYDKDF (reference sequence). Deletions cut 0 bases from V and 4 bases from J, with 15 bases between. This CDR3 has 17 amino acids. The CDR3 region has the DNA TGTGCCACCAGCAGAGATTATATGGGTCCTACCACCGGGGAGCTGTTTTTT. Translating it yields CATSRDYMGPTTGELFF. Drawing the rest from reference TRBV15 and TRBJ2-2, the complete variable domain is DAMVIQNPRYQVTQFGKPVTLSCSQTLNHNVMYWYQQKSSQAPKLLFHYYDKDFNNEADTPDNFQSRRPNTSFCFLDIRSPGLGDTAMYLCATSRDYMGPTTGELFFGEGSRLTVL.